The 20 T cell receptor beta chains reported below all come from one sample, sequenced in a study of T-cell memory formation after mild COVID-19. TCRdb reanalysed the 5' RACE reads using MiXCR and keeps one entry per CDR3 protein. The sample holds about 340,000 distinct CDR3 sequences, about 20% seen once. Sequenced material: PBMCs or a T cell subset sorted from them (not recorded which). These TCRs come from a man between 18 and 35 years old who had mild COVID-19 (a few samples of this study predate the infection). Cell type and time point are not known.

This clonotype was detected a few times. The rearrangement uses TRBV4-2 and TRBJ2-3, with D perhaps matching TRBD2 (6 bases). The CDR3 has 17 residues. CDR1 LGHNA and CDR2 YNFKEQ come from the germline V gene. The V and J ends lost 0 bases and 0 bases respectively, with 13 bases between them. In DNA, the CDR3 is TGTGCCAGCAGCCAAGAAACGGGCGGGGCAAGCACAGATACGCAGTATTTT. It is translated as CASSQETGGASTDTQYF.

The rearrangement joins TRBV6-2 or TRBV6-3 to TRBJ1-1; 10 bases line up with TRBD1. Unmatched junction bases numbered 8, after V lost 6 bases and J lost 7 bases. CDR1 is MNHEY, CDR2 SVGEGT, per germline. The CDR3 runs to 14 residues. CDR3 in DNA: TGTGCCAGCAGCGCGACAGGGGGCAAAGGTGAAGCTTTCTTT. It is translated as CASSATGGKGEAFF.

For the CDR3, the DNA is TGTGCCAGCAGTCGGACGCGACAGGCGATCACCGGGGAGCTGTTTTTT. Amino acids: CASSRTRQAITGELFF. This chain links TRBV6-5 with TRBJ2-2, with a possible D match to TRBD1 (6 bases). Deletions cut 5 bases from V and 4 bases from J, with 17 bases between. The CDR3 is made up of 16 amino acids. From germline, CDR1 is MNHEY and CDR2 SVGAGI.

This clonotype was counted a few times. The gene calls are TRBV5-4 and TRBJ2-7; TRBD1 matches 7 bases. Germline CDR1 SGHNT, CDR2 YYREEE (reference sequence). This CDR3 has 17 amino acids. Germline trimming cut 2 bases from V and 1 base from J; bases unmatched to any gene: 12. In nucleotides, the CDR3 is TGTGCCAGCAGCTTTATGGGGACAGCTCCTATTTCCTACGAGCAGTACTTC. Protein sequence: CASSFMGTAPISYEQYF.

This clonotype was seen more than once but under ten times. This chain links TRBV6-2 or TRBV6-3 with TRBJ2-2; 8 bases line up with TRBD2. Germline values: CDR1 MNHEY, CDR2 SVGEGT. Trimming removed 4 bases from V and 8 bases from J; junction bases left unmatched: 9. The CDR3 totals 15 residues. The CDR3 sequence is CASSFPLAGAGELFF. In DNA form, the CDR3 reads TGTGCCAGCAGTTTCCCCCTAGCGGGTGCTGGGGAGCTGTTTTTT.

The DNA of the CDR3 is TGTGCCAGCAGTTTTCAACATGGCACAGATACGCAGTATTTT. Translation gives CASSFQHGTDTQYF. The rearrangement uses TRBV27 and TRBJ2-3; no firm D call. The CDR3 sequence is 14 residues long. Germline V gene data show CDR1 as MNHEY and CDR2 as SMNVEV (reference sequence). The V end lost 3 bases, the J end lost 1 base, and 8 bases lay between the germline ends.

The V call is TRBV5-6, the J call TRBJ2-1; the D is unclear. In germline, CDR1 is SGHDT, CDR2 YYEEEE. This CDR3 is built from 14 residues. With 3 bases removed from V and 6 bases from J, the gap between germline ends came to 13 bases. CDR3 sequence: CASSSYDTSNEQFF. DNA of the CDR3: TGTGCCAGCAGCTCCTATGACACCTCCAATGAGCAGTTCTTC.

The chain couples TRBV7-8 to TRBJ2-1, with 8 positions matching TRBD2. Germline lookup yields CDR1 SGHVS and CDR2 FQNEAQ. The CDR3 spans 15 residues. Trimming cost V 5 bases and J 7 bases; bases outside gene matches: 10. The CDR3 DNA reads TGTGCCAGCAGCCGGGGCGAGGCTAGCGGGAATGAGCAGTTCTTC. Its protein product is CASSRGEASGNEQFF.

CDR3 bases: TGTGCCGGAGACAGGGATGGGTACGAGCAGTACGTC. This sequence encodes CAGDRDGYEQYV. J is TRBJ2-7 and V is TRBV2; the match to TRBD1 covers 7 bases. The germline CDR1 and CDR2 sequences are SNHLY and FYNNEI. There are 12 residues in the CDR3. The junction had 8 bases not matched to a gene; V was cut back by 11 bases and J by 4 bases.

This clonotype was seen only a few times. V and J are TRBV18 and TRBJ1-3; D is unresolved. The CDR3 contains 16 residues. CDR1 and CDR2 from the germline V gene are KGHSH and LQKENI. V dropped 3 bases and J dropped 4 bases, with 16 bases sitting between them. CDR3 residues: CASSPQPPVYGNTIYF. CDR3 in DNA: TGTGCCAGCTCACCGCAACCCCCGGTGTACGGAAACACCATATATTTT.

The chain combines TRBV3-1 with TRBJ2-6, with D maybe TRBD2 (5 bases). CDR1 is LGHDT and CDR2 is YNNKEL in the germline V gene (reference sequence). Between the trimmed V and J ends, which lost 7 bases and 4 bases, there was a span of 8 bases. This CDR3 is 13 amino acids long. The CDR3 loop is CASIGVGANVLTF. The CDR3, as DNA: TGTGCCAGCATCGGGGTAGGGGCCAACGTCCTGACTTTC.

This chain connects TRBV20-1 to TRBJ2-3; 7 nucleotides agree with TRBD2. CDR3 length: 14 amino acids. V lost 6 bases and J lost 0; bases outside the gene matches: 6. Germline assignment: CDR1 DFQATT and CDR2 SNEGSKA (reference sequence). The CDR3 loop is CSASASGSTDTQYF. The CDR3 nucleotides are TGCAGTGCGTCGGCTAGCGGAAGCACAGATACGCAGTATTTT.

The chain has TRBV20-1 and TRBJ1-2; TRBD1 aligns across 9 bases. This CDR3 comprises 14 residues. Germline CDR1 and CDR2: DFQATT and SNEGSKA (reference sequence). The junction had 6 bases not matched to a gene; V was cut back by 7 bases and J by 0 bases. The CDR3, as DNA: TGCAGTGGTAACAGGGGGCCTCCTAACTATGGCTACACCTTC. It yields the protein CSGNRGPPNYGYTF.

This clonotype was seen more than once but under ten times. This sequence joins TRBV9 and TRBJ2-3; 11 nucleotides match TRBD1. The germline gives CDR1 SGDLS, CDR2 YYNGEE. The junction had 8 bases not matched to a gene; V was cut back by 5 bases and J by 9 bases. This CDR3 has 14 residues. CDR3 residues: CASSRPGTGGTQYF. CDR3 nucleotide sequence: TGTGCCAGCAGTCGTCCCGGGACAGGGGGGACGCAGTATTTT.

A few counts support this clonotype. V and J are TRBV6-2 or TRBV6-3 and TRBJ1-5; the D is unclear. With 7 bases removed from V and 2 bases from J, the gap between germline ends came to 15 bases. The CDR3 runs to 15 residues. CDR1 is MNHEY and CDR2 is SVGEGT in the germline V gene. The CDR3 sequence: CASTLTRGGNQPQHF. The CDR3 DNA is TGTGCCAGCACCCTAACCCGTGGCGGCAATCAGCCCCAGCATTTT.

This chain connects TRBV7-2 to TRBJ2-5; 10 nucleotides line up with TRBD2. The trim removed 2 bases at V and 5 bases at J, leaving 2 bases unmatched. There are 14 residues in the CDR3. Germline V gene data show CDR1 as SGHTA and CDR2 as FQGNSA. The CDR3 DNA reads TGTGCCAGCAGCTTAACTAGCGGGATCGAGACCCAGTACTTC. It yields the protein CASSLTSGIETQYF.

This clonotype has more than one count but fewer than ten. The V gene is TRBV6-6, the J gene TRBJ1-5; D uncertain. Trimming stripped 2 bases from V and 1 base from J, with 12 bases between. Germline CDR1 reads MNHNY; CDR2 reads SVGAGI (reference sequence). The CDR3 totals 16 residues. CDR3 sequence (DNA): TGTGCCAGCAGTTACCTGGCGAGCGGGAGCAATCAGCCCCAGCATTTT. It is translated as CASSYLASGSNQPQHF.

The V call is TRBV4-3, the J call TRBJ2-3; the D gene is possibly TRBD2 (6 bases). Germline CDR1 reads LGHNA; CDR2 reads YSLEER. With 0 bases removed from V and 6 bases from J, the gap between germline ends came to 7 bases. This CDR3 spans 13 amino acids. CDR3 loop: CASSQDAGDTQYF. DNA of the CDR3: TGCGCCAGCAGCCAAGATGCGGGGGATACGCAGTATTTT.

The V gene is TRBV7-9, the J gene TRBJ2-1; D is possibly TRBD1 (6 bases). The length of the CDR3 is 19 residues. Trimming took off 5 bases at V and 12 bases at J, with 35 bases between the two ends. Germline V gene sequence: CDR1 SEHNR, CDR2 FQNEAQ (reference sequence). This chain's CDR3 is CASSARQDDRFTMRSVQFF. The CDR3 nucleotides read TGTGCCAGCAGCGCCCGACAGGACGACCGTTTTACAATGAGGTCGGTGCAGTTCTTC.

This clonotype was detected only a few times. The rearrangement joins TRBV20-1 to TRBJ1-1; TRBD1 is a possible D gene (6 bases). Germline V gene data show CDR1 as DFQATT and CDR2 as SNEGSKA (reference sequence). Trimming pared 5 bases from V and 7 bases from J, leaving 14 bases between. The CDR3 spans 12 residues. DNA for the CDR3: TGCAGTGCTGGGGGACAATTACTTGAAGCTTTCTTT. It translates to CSAGGQLLEAFF.